A selection of T cell receptor beta chains follows, all from one sample in a study of Ad26.COV2.S vaccination and SARS-CoV-2 variants. Using immunoSEQ multiplex PCR, the repertoire was profiled, and TCRdb retains in-frame clones only, with some absent. Among about 680,000 clones listed, about 90% were seen once. This sample comprised peripheral blood, obtained in a trial of Ad26.COV2.S vaccine versus placebo. These receptors originate from a person aged 18-65 years who received the Ad26.COV2.S COVID-19 vaccine or a placebo. The CDR3 runs from the conserved cysteine through the conserved F or W. A D gene is named only where the DNA matches it firmly. Expanded clones get a size class; other rows say once, few or many, or leave the size out.

TRBV27	NA	TRBJ2-1	NA	CASNPPDSNEQFF	TGTGCCAGCAATCCACCAGATTCGAATGAGCAGTTCTTC
TRBV24-1	TRBD1	TRBJ2-3	NA	CATSDSRTGVADTQYF	TGTGCCACCAGTGATTCAAGGACAGGGGTGGCCGATACGCAGTATTTT
TRBV21-1	NA	TRBJ2-7	NA	CAIHGRALGKQYF	TGTGCCATCCACGGGCGGGCTTTAGGGAAGCAGTACTTC
TRBV29-1	NA	TRBJ2-5	NA	CSVLRSGEETQYF	TGCAGCGTCCTTCGGTCCGGGGAAGAGACCCAGTACTTC
TRBV5-4	NA	TRBJ2-3	NA	CASSRDHLRTDTQYF	TGTGCCAGCAGCCGAGATCATCTCCGCACAGATACGCAGTATTTT
TRBV30	NA	TRBJ1-1	NA	CAWGGNRGHTNTEAFF	TGTGCCTGGGGTGGCAACCGGGGACACACGAACACTGAAGCTTTCTTT
TRBV5-1	TRBD1	TRBJ1-1	NA	CASTSDREGSEAFF	TGCGCCAGCACCTCGGACAGGGAGGGTTCTGAAGCTTTCTTT
TRBV7-2	NA	TRBJ1-1	NA	CASRRVFGTEAFF	TGTGCCAGCCGGAGGGTGTTTGGGACTGAAGCTTTCTTT
TRBV5-5	NA	TRBJ2-7	NA	CASSLAPAVYEQYF	TGTGCCAGCAGCTTGGCGCCGGCGGTCTACGAGCAGTACTTC
TRBV30	TRBD2	TRBJ2-1	NA	CAWTPGGNEQFF	TGTGCCTGGACTCCGGGAGGGAATGAGCAGTTCTTC
TRBV7-9	TRBD1	TRBJ1-6	NA	CASSRGQGQPLHF	TGTGCCAGCAGCCGGGGACAGGGCCAACCCCTCCACTTT
TRBV30	NA	TRBJ1-4	once	CAWSRGSTNEKLFF	TGTGCCTGGAGTCGAGGTTCAACTAATGAAAAACTGTTTTTT
TRBV19	NA	TRBJ1-3	NA	CASSTVDSGNTIYF	TGTGCCAGTAGCACGGTGGACTCTGGAAACACCATATATTTT
TRBV5-1	NA	TRBJ2-7	NA	CASSPPASGFNEQYF	TGCGCCAGCAGCCCCCCGGCCTCTGGGTTCAACGAGCAGTACTTC
TRBV3-1/TRBV3-2	NA	TRBJ1-2	once	CASSQDSRDGYGYTF	TGTGCCAGCAGCCAAGATAGTCGGGACGGCTATGGCTACACCTTC
TRBV7-9	NA	TRBJ1-5	NA	CASSFGLTGQPQHF	TGTGCCAGCAGCTTTGGTCTAACCGGTCAGCCCCAGCATTTT
TRBV7-3	TRBD2	TRBJ2-1	once	CASSLIPGTVAGADNEQFF	TGTGCCAGCAGCTTAATTCCAGGGACCGTAGCGGGGGCCGACAATGAGCAGTTCTTC
TRBV9	TRBD2	TRBJ2-1	NA	CASSVVLAGENEQFF	TGTGCCAGCAGCGTAGTGTTAGCGGGGGAAAATGAGCAGTTCTTC
TRBV5-1	TRBD1	TRBJ2-7	NA	CASSGTGTDQYEQYF	TGCGCCAGCAGCGGGACCGGGACAGATCAGTACGAGCAGTACTTC
TRBV6-6	NA	TRBJ1-1	NA	CASSYMAALNTEAFF	TGTGCCAGCAGTTACATGGCAGCCCTAAACACTGAAGCTTTCTTT
TRBV2	NA	TRBJ1-5	NA	CASSTQGFNQPQHF	TGTGCCAGCAGTACCCAGGGGTTTAATCAGCCCCAGCATTTT
TRBV20-1	TRBD2	TRBJ2-7	NA	CSASGLAGPDYEQYF	TGCAGTGCTAGTGGGCTAGCGGGACCAGACTACGAGCAGTACTTC
TRBV27	TRBD1	TRBJ1-1	NA	CASSLTDRELFAFF	TGTGCCAGCAGTTTAACTGACAGGGAATTGTTTGCTTTCTTT
TRBV6-5	TRBD1	TRBJ1-2	once	CASSYSRGRGGYTF	TGTGCCAGCAGTTACTCGAGGGGGCGGGGTGGCTACACCTTC
TRBV7-9	NA	TRBJ1-1	NA	CASTLRGPVSTEAFF	TGTGCCAGCACCCTACGCGGGCCCGTCAGCACTGAAGCTTTCTTT
TRBV3-1/TRBV3-2	NA	TRBJ1-5	NA	CASSQELYQPQHF	TGTGCCAGCAGCCAAGAACTTTATCAGCCCCAGCATTTT
TRBV30	TRBD1	TRBJ2-7	NA	CAWTPGTGTYEQYF	TGTGCCTGGACCCCCGGGACAGGGACCTACGAGCAGTACTTC
TRBV18	NA	TRBJ1-2	once	CASSRAPVSGYTF	TGTGCCAGCTCACGCGCCCCAGTTAGTGGCTACACCTTC